The present TCR beta chain was sequenced within a study of CD8 T cells in ankylosing spondylitis. Overall study results and limits: The authors found the disease-linked clones to be CD8+ and relatively rare in peripheral blood. Ankylosing spondylitis blood appeared to be characterized by a TCR beta motif of roughly eight highly homologous variants. Disease-associated clones were reportedly significantly overrepresented in matched ankylosing spondylitis synovial fluid.

MiXCR, applied by TCRdb to the 5' RACE reads, yields one record per CDR3 protein. The profile shows 150,000 to 200,000 distinct CDR3 sequences, over 10% of them singletons. The CDR3 has 14 amino acids. Germline trimming cut 6 bases from V and 6 bases from J; bases unmatched to any gene: 7. This clonotype was seen repeatedly, ten times or more. The antigen is undetermined. Material for sequencing was blood, either unsorted or a sorted T cell fraction (not recorded which). This receptor was obtained from a female donor with ankylosing spondylitis or in good health (not recorded which). The J gene is TRBJ2-7, the V gene TRBV12-3 or TRBV12-4; 11 positions agree with TRBD2. The CDR3: CASRTSGRVGEQYF. In nucleotides, the CDR3 is TGTGCCAGCAGAACTAGCGGGAGAGTTGGCGAGCAGTACTTC.